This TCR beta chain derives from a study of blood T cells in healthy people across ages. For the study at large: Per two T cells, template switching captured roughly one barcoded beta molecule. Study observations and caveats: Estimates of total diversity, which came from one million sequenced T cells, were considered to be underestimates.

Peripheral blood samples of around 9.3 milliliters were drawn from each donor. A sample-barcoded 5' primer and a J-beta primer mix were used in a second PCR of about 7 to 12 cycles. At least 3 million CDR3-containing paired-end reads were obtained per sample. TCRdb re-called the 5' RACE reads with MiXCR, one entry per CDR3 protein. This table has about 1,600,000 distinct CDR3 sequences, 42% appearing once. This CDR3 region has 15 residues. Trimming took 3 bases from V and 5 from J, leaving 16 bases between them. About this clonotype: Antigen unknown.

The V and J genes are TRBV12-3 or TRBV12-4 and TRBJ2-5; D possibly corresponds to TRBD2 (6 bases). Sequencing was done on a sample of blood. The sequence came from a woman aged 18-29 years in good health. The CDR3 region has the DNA TGTGCCAGCAGTTTGGGGAGGAGGGCCGTCGAGACCCAGTACTTC. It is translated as CASSLGRRAVETQYF.